The next 6 T cell receptor beta chains were all read from a single sample in a study of blood T cell repertoires in COVID-19. The assay was immunoSEQ multiplex PCR, and TCRdb's table has in-frame clones only and misses some. The table has about 31,000 clones, roughly nine tenths seen once. The sequencing input was peripheral blood. Receptors originate from a man between 60 and 70 years old with acute or convalescent COVID-19.

The rearrangement uses TRBV9 and TRBJ2-4; TRBD2 aligns across 10 bases. CDR3 length: 17 residues. Losses at the gene ends were 0 bases for V and 0 bases for J; bases not matched to a gene: 3. CDR1 SGDLS and CDR2 YYNGEE come from the germline V gene. The CDR3 sequence is CASSVVTSGLAKNIQYF. The CDR3, as DNA: TGTGCCAGCAGCGTAGTGACTAGCGGGCTAGCCAAAAACATTCAGTACTTC.

The chain employs TRBV11-1 and TRBJ1-3; 8 bases are a match to TRBD1. This CDR3 contains 16 residues. Per germline, CDR1 SGHAT and CDR2 FQDESV (reference sequence). J gave up 6 bases and V 3 bases, and 10 bases lay outside the gene matches. The CDR3 loop is CASSFQGAGSQNTIYF. The CDR3, as DNA: TGTGCCAGCAGCTTCCAGGGGGCCGGCTCACAAAACACCATATATTTT.

V gene TRBV18 combines with J gene TRBJ2-7, with 7 bases identical to TRBD1. The CDR3 length is 15 residues. The V gene end was trimmed by 3 bases and the J gene end by 0 bases; junction bases not matched to a gene: 5. CDR1 and CDR2 (germline): KGHSH, LQKENI. The CDR3 loop reads CASSPLTGHSYEQYF. CDR3 in DNA: TGTGCCAGCTCACCGTTGACAGGGCACTCCTACGAGCAGTACTTC.

There are a few counts of this clone. The chain couples TRBV7-9 to TRBJ2-7; possibly TRBD1 for D (5 bases). Trimming shortened V by 5 bases and J by 3 bases, and 8 bases separated the two germline ends. The CDR3 has 12 residues. Germline V CDR1 and CDR2: SEHNR, FQNEAQ (reference sequence). CDR3 protein: CASSPTGYEQYF. In DNA, the CDR3 is TGTGCCAGCAGCCCTACAGGCTACGAGCAGTACTTC.

V usage is TRBV6-5 and J usage is TRBJ1-2; D is unresolved. This CDR3 is built from 15 residues. With 10 bases removed from V and 0 bases from J, the gap between germline ends came to 18 bases. CDR1 MNHEY and CDR2 SVGAGI come from the germline V gene. Here the CDR3 DNA reads TGTGCCACCTCCTTGTTGCCCGAGTCTAACTATGGCTACACCTTC. Its translation: CATSLLPESNYGYTF.

The chain combines TRBV3-1 (or the pseudogene TRBV3-2) with TRBJ2-1; perhaps TRBD2 as D (6 bases). This CDR3 contains 13 residues. Trimming removed 3 bases from V and 15 bases from J, with 18 bases in between. Looked up from germline, CDR1 is LGHDT and CDR2 is YNNKEL (reference sequence). CDR3 residues: CASSHSVRGIWFF. Here the CDR3 DNA reads TGTGCCAGCAGCCATTCAGTCCGGGGGATTTGGTTCTTC.